This T cell receptor beta chain came from a study of vaccination effects on CD4 cells after COVID-19. Study details: Each culture well received around 2 million PBMC. These cells were then cultured in IMDM with about 10 IU/ml IL-2 and around 9.6 ug/ml peptides. Points from the study as a whole: Late post-vaccination, clones induced by infection and those induced by vaccine underwent marked clonal contraction.

Unmatched junction bases numbered 10, after V lost 2 bases and J lost 8 bases. The CDR3 is 16 residues long. Germline V gene data show CDR1 as LGHDT and CDR2 as YNNKEL (reference sequence). As concerns this clone: Its antigen is unidentified.

CD4+ T cells were isolated after less than 13 days of culture. Nucleocapsid antibodies were negative in the vaccine recipients, who had never had SARS-CoV-2 infection. Half of the medium was exchanged for IL-2 medium on both days 3 and 7. Assay: immunoSEQ multiplex PCR; the TCRdb copy retains only in-frame clones and omits some. The sample yields some 30,000 clones, about two thirds seen once. This rearrangement joins TRBV3-1 (or the pseudogene TRBV3-2) to TRBJ2-1, with 9 positions matching TRBD2. This clonotype originated in a human donor who received a COVID-19 vaccine. Here the sequenced sample was CD4+ T cells from PBMCs cultured without peptide, taken before COVID-19 vaccination. The CDR3 protein is CASSQTGTSFTDEQFF. For the CDR3, the DNA is TGTGCCAGCAGCCAAACCGGGACTAGCTTTACCGATGAGCAGTTCTTC.